This TCR beta chain is from a study of long-term antiretroviral therapy in people with HIV (dated 2022 in TCRdb). Regarding the complete study: The earliest samples were collected roughly a decade before the 2015 WHO recommendation for immediate ART, at a time when ART was usually postponed until CD4 counts fell. A retrospective serial study tested whether changes in peripheral blood TRB repertoire composition and diversity were associated with ART initiation and durable HIV suppression. From 30 adults with confirmed HIV infection, the cohort provided under 250 cryopreserved PBMC samples, gathered serially across a mean of about six years (range 1-12). Of the roughly 30 participants with HIV, some 12 were female. Test extractions of a monoclonal T-cell line alongside a few dozen polyclonal samples showed no cross-contamination during QIAcube processing.

Inclusion was restricted to participants for whom at least one PBMC sample before ART initiation and at least two post-ART samples were available. Treatment was received in the United States of America by all participants with HIV. Cryopreserved samples of 1-10 million PBMC were thawed and washed before DNA extraction. At the time of the earliest PBMC sample for each participant with HIV, ages ranged from roughly 20 to 60 years. PBMC samples from each participant spanned 1-4 timepoints before ART initiation and 2-8 timepoints after ART initiation, with a median of 7 samples. For every participant, serial HIV viral load, CD4+ T-cell count, ART history and demographic data were obtained. Genomic DNA was extracted from unsorted PBMC with a Qiagen kit on a QIAcube, processed in batches of 12 samples. From the germline V gene, CDR1 is MDHEN and CDR2 is SYDVKM. The CDR3 contains 13 residues, cysteine and valine counted. The only DNA kept is the CDR3, 39 bases in frame from the first base. Trimming at the junction amounts to 6 bases on V and 2 bases on J, and the germline ends lie 11 bases apart.

Here is what the overall study found, with its caveats: Starting ART was linked to a significant rise in TRB diversity, yet even after long-term ART the diversity remained significantly lower than in transplant donor controls. The samples span the years 2004 to 2017, and the ART regimens used at that time may not be as effective as current regimens. CDR3 length ranges in HIV repertoires were narrower than in controls, and network structure suggested an antigen-experienced repertoire with only a slight naive shift after ART. No data were available on ART adherence, viral resistance or therapy changes, limiting inferences about post-ART repertoire changes. Owing to limited PBMC availability, only the TCR beta chain was sequenced, without alpha chain pairing. At every time point, the repertoire was dominated by expanded TRB clones first identified before ART initiation, although this dominance fluctuated and, in many PLHIV, declined after ART. Because pre-ART samples had limited cell numbers, unsorted PBMC were profiled rather than sorted CD4+ and CD8+ T cells.

With regard to this clone: It has no known antigen specificity. The record has no base qualities; no much larger clone is one base away.

The immunoSEQ hsTCRB v3.0 assay was used at survey level resolution to sequence the TRB variable region. The targeted TRB sequencing depth was about 40,000-55,000 T-cell genomes per sample. An Illumina MiSeq with a v3 150-cycle kit was used to sequence the pooled TRB libraries. Processing in the source paper ran as follows. Repertoire analysis was run in R within a reproducible Nextflow workflow that covered QC, data transformation and analysis. LymphoSeq2, an R package for AIRR-Seq data exploration, was used to implement custom analyses. After excluding a few samples that yielded fewer than 5000 total TRB sequences, 188 HIV repertoires remained for analysis. Among the approximately 200 retained HIV repertoires, 59 were collected before ART initiation and about 130 were collected after ART initiation. Each repertoire was downsampled to 5000 TRB nucleotide sequences, and summary statistics were averaged across 100 downsampling iterations. The analysis kept only TRB sequences whose CDR3 regions were at least seven amino acids long. Two measures captured diversity: a Shannon entropy-derived clonality score and the Gini coefficient. In the repertoire networks, any two of the top 5000 CDR3 amino acid sequences were linked whenever the two sequences differed by an edit distance of one. For TRB CDR3 amino acid sequences, GLIPH2 was used to predict antigen specificity groups and MHC restriction. To flag known associations with CMV, EBV, HIV or tissue antigens, CDR3 amino acid sequences were compared against VDJdb and McPAS-TCR. Pre-ART, post-ART and control groups were compared with Wilcoxon signed-rank tests and Holm-Bonferroni correction. In its TCRdb copy, this immuneACCESS table keeps in-frame sequences only and misses some clones. Where compared with another copy, unresolved V genes explain less than half of these, and the others have no known cause. D and trimming were read from the DNA, whereas the V and J calls and clone size are those reported in that table. The sample includes 40,000 to 50,000 clones, with approximately 94% observed a single time. Approximately 2.2% of the sample lies in the top ten.

The source was unsorted PBMCs, collected 9.2 years after starting antiretroviral therapy. Recombination connected TRBV28 to TRBJ2-7; TRBD1 is a possible D gene, resting on 6 matching bases. The source of this sequence is a man younger than 40 with HIV. The CDR3 region reads CASRRTDTYEQYV. The DNA sequence follows: TGTGCCAGCAGACGGACAGACACCTACGAGCAGTACGTC.